A selection of T cell receptor beta chains follows, all from one sample in a study of T cells in Graves' hyperthyroidism and ophthalmopathy. TCRdb redid the calling of the multiplex PCR reads with MiXCR, one entry per CDR3 protein. The data contain 300,000 or so distinct CDR3 sequences, about 20% of them singletons. The sequenced sample consisted of blood. These TCRs come from a woman between 50 and 59 years old with Graves' hyperthyroidism. Both conserved end residues are part of each CDR3. The D gene is left open where the match is weak. Size tells how often a clone was seen (once, few, many) or the class of an expanded clone, and some rows leave it out.

len: 16
d_gene: TRBD2
v_gene: TRBV20-1
abundance: few
j_gene: TRBJ2-1
CDR3aa: CSARGLGRGLVNEQFF
CDR3nt: TGCAGTGCTAGAGGGCTGGGCAGGGGACTAGTCAATGAGCAGTTCTTC

len: 14
d_gene: TRBD1
v_gene: TRBV6-1
abundance: NA
j_gene: TRBJ1-1
CDR3aa: CASSVGQGSTEAFF
CDR3nt: TGTGCCAGCAGTGTAGGACAGGGAAGCACTGAAGCTTTCTTT

len: 16
d_gene: NA
v_gene: TRBV7-9
abundance: few
j_gene: TRBJ2-4
CDR3aa: CASSSALAMAKNIQYF
CDR3nt: TGTGCCAGCAGCTCGGCTCTTGCGATGGCCAAAAACATTCAGTACTTC

len: 15
d_gene: TRBD1
v_gene: TRBV6-1
abundance: many
j_gene: TRBJ1-3
CDR3aa: CASSTGDTLGNTIYF
CDR3nt: TGTGCCAGCAGTACAGGGGACACGTTAGGAAACACCATATATTTT

len: 14
d_gene: NA
v_gene: TRBV12-3/TRBV12-4
abundance: many
j_gene: TRBJ1-1
CDR3aa: CASSSWPSGTEAFF
CDR3nt: TGTGCCAGCAGCTCCTGGCCTTCCGGTACTGAAGCTTTCTTT

len: 16
d_gene: NA
v_gene: TRBV6-1
abundance: NA
j_gene: TRBJ2-4
CDR3aa: CASSYGPRRAENIQYF
CDR3nt: TGTGCCAGCAGTTATGGGCCTCGTAGGGCGGAAAACATTCAGTACTTC

len: 13
d_gene: NA
v_gene: TRBV12-3/TRBV12-4
abundance: many
j_gene: TRBJ2-1
CDR3aa: CASSPGSFGEQFF
CDR3nt: TGTGCCAGCAGCCCGGGATCATTCGGTGAGCAGTTCTTC

len: 14
d_gene: NA
v_gene: TRBV20-1
abundance: few
j_gene: TRBJ1-1
CDR3aa: CSATKGAMNTEAFF
CDR3nt: TGCAGTGCTACCAAAGGGGCCATGAACACTGAAGCTTTCTTT

len: 13
d_gene: NA
v_gene: TRBV20-1
abundance: many
j_gene: TRBJ2-7
CDR3aa: CSAKGQFAYEQYF
CDR3nt: TGCAGTGCTAAAGGACAGTTCGCGTACGAGCAGTACTTC

len: 13
d_gene: NA
v_gene: TRBV5-1
abundance: once
j_gene: TRBJ2-5
CDR3aa: CASSFPGWETQYF
CDR3nt: TGTGCCAGCAGCTTCCCAGGGTGGGAGACCCAGTACTTC

len: 15
d_gene: NA
v_gene: TRBV5-1
abundance: few
j_gene: TRBJ2-7
CDR3aa: CASSLAGPPSYEQYF
CDR3nt: TGCGCCAGCAGCTTGGCAGGGCCACCCTCCTACGAGCAGTACTTC

len: 15
d_gene: TRBD2
v_gene: TRBV6-1
abundance: many
j_gene: TRBJ2-1
CDR3aa: CASSSFRTSFYEQFF
CDR3nt: TGTGCCAGCAGTAGCTTCAGGACTAGCTTCTATGAGCAGTTCTTC

len: 15
d_gene: NA
v_gene: TRBV20-1
abundance: NA
j_gene: TRBJ1-2
CDR3aa: CSARAEDITFYGYTF
CDR3nt: TGCAGTGCTAGGGCGGAGGACATCACCTTCTATGGCTACACCTTC

len: 14
d_gene: TRBD2
v_gene: TRBV5-1
abundance: NA
j_gene: TRBJ2-2
CDR3aa: CASSPAGGTGELFF
CDR3nt: TGCGCCAGCAGCCCGGCGGGGGGCACCGGGGAGCTGTTTTTT

len: 22
d_gene: TRBD2
v_gene: TRBV7-3
abundance: many
j_gene: TRBJ2-3
CDR3aa: CASSLRGLGLAGGRTFTDTQYF
CDR3nt: TGTGCCAGCAGCTTAAGAGGTCTAGGACTAGCGGGGGGTAGGACCTTCACAGATACGCAGTATTTT

len: 15
d_gene: NA
v_gene: TRBV30
abundance: few
j_gene: TRBJ2-5
CDR3aa: CAWRRVFPYQETQYF
CDR3nt: TGTGCCTGGAGGAGAGTCTTCCCGTACCAAGAGACCCAGTACTTC

len: 16
d_gene: TRBD2
v_gene: TRBV6-5
abundance: NA
j_gene: TRBJ2-1
CDR3aa: CASSYHLAGGINEQFF
CDR3nt: TGTGCCAGCAGTTACCATCTAGCGGGGGGAATCAATGAGCAGTTCTTC

len: 16
d_gene: TRBD2
v_gene: TRBV28
abundance: many
j_gene: TRBJ2-5
CDR3aa: CASSPLGREGLETQYF
CDR3nt: TGTGCCAGCAGTCCCCTCGGGCGGGAGGGCCTAGAGACCCAGTACTTC

len: 13
d_gene: NA
v_gene: TRBV6-1
abundance: many
j_gene: TRBJ1-5
CDR3aa: CASSEGRDQPQHF
CDR3nt: TGTGCCAGCAGTGAAGGACGGGATCAGCCCCAGCATTTT

len: 16
d_gene: NA
v_gene: TRBV28
abundance: NA
j_gene: TRBJ2-7
CDR3aa: CASSLGFPREIYEQYF
CDR3nt: TGTGCCAGCAGTTTGGGCTTCCCCCGGGAGATCTACGAGCAGTACTTC

len: 15
d_gene: NA
v_gene: TRBV4-1
abundance: NA
j_gene: TRBJ2-1
CDR3aa: CASSPPGVNYNEQFF
CDR3nt: TGCGCCAGCAGTCCGCCCGGAGTAAACTACAATGAGCAGTTCTTC

len: 18
d_gene: TRBD2
v_gene: TRBV15
abundance: few
j_gene: TRBJ2-5
CDR3aa: CATSRDRLAEGSGETQYF
CDR3nt: TGTGCCACCAGCAGAGATAGGCTAGCGGAGGGGTCAGGGGAGACCCAGTACTTC

len: 13
d_gene: NA
v_gene: TRBV4-1
abundance: NA
j_gene: TRBJ2-7
CDR3aa: CASSQAFTYEQYF
CDR3nt: TGCGCCAGCAGCCAAGCCTTTACCTACGAGCAGTACTTC

len: 13
d_gene: NA
v_gene: TRBV10-3
abundance: few
j_gene: TRBJ2-7
CDR3aa: CAISESGDYEQYF
CDR3nt: TGTGCCATCAGTGAGTCGGGGGACTACGAGCAGTACTTC

len: 15
d_gene: TRBD2
v_gene: TRBV12-5
abundance: few
j_gene: TRBJ2-1
CDR3aa: CASVVGLAGGYEQFF
CDR3nt: TGTGCTAGTGTAGTCGGTCTAGCGGGGGGTTATGAGCAGTTCTTC

len: 16
d_gene: TRBD2
v_gene: TRBV7-8
abundance: many
j_gene: TRBJ2-1
CDR3aa: CASSFRLAGTYNEQFF
CDR3nt: TGTGCCAGCAGCTTTCGACTAGCGGGAACCTACAATGAGCAGTTCTTC

len: 13
d_gene: NA
v_gene: TRBV20-1
abundance: NA
j_gene: TRBJ1-2
CDR3aa: CSARVDSLGGYTF
CDR3nt: TGCAGTGCTAGAGTCGATTCCTTGGGAGGCTACACCTTC

len: 16
d_gene: TRBD1
v_gene: TRBV28
abundance: many
j_gene: TRBJ2-4
CDR3aa: CASRSWSGQGGNIQYF
CDR3nt: TGTGCCAGCAGGTCGTGGTCGGGACAGGGTGGCAACATTCAGTACTTC

len: 15
d_gene: TRBD1
v_gene: TRBV10-3
abundance: many
j_gene: TRBJ2-7
CDR3aa: CAIVQAGQGSYEQYF
CDR3nt: TGTGCCATTGTACAGGCGGGACAGGGATCCTACGAGCAGTACTTC

len: 11
d_gene: NA
v_gene: TRBV28
abundance: many
j_gene: TRBJ2-7
CDR3aa: CASSLTYEQYF
CDR3nt: TGTGCCAGCAGTTTGACCTACGAGCAGTACTTC

len: 15
d_gene: NA
v_gene: TRBV20-1
abundance: few
j_gene: TRBJ1-2
CDR3aa: CSARDGSGLVGGYTF
CDR3nt: TGCAGTGCTAGAGATGGTTCAGGGTTGGTTGGTGGCTACACCTTC

len: 13
d_gene: NA
v_gene: TRBV7-3
abundance: few
j_gene: TRBJ2-1
CDR3aa: CASSLGARNEQFF
CDR3nt: TGTGCCAGCAGCTTAGGAGCTCGCAATGAGCAGTTCTTC

len: 14
d_gene: TRBD2
v_gene: TRBV20-1
abundance: many
j_gene: TRBJ2-3
CDR3aa: CSAGGGGRTDTQYF
CDR3nt: TGCAGTGCTGGTGGCGGGGGTCGCACAGATACGCAGTATTTT

len: 15
d_gene: NA
v_gene: TRBV5-4
abundance: NA
j_gene: TRBJ1-2
CDR3aa: CASSGGPGADYGYTF
CDR3nt: TGTGCCAGCAGCGGGGGCCCGGGGGCCGACTATGGCTACACCTTC

len: 13
d_gene: NA
v_gene: TRBV11-2
abundance: many
j_gene: TRBJ1-5
CDR3aa: CASSLAGSQPQHF
CDR3nt: TGTGCCAGCAGCTTAGCAGGGAGTCAGCCCCAGCATTTT

len: 15
d_gene: TRBD2
v_gene: TRBV28
abundance: many
j_gene: TRBJ2-7
CDR3aa: CASSPSGSFSYEQYF
CDR3nt: TGTGCCAGCAGCCCTAGCGGGAGTTTTTCCTACGAGCAGTACTTC

len: 13
d_gene: TRBD1
v_gene: TRBV6-1
abundance: many
j_gene: TRBJ1-1
CDR3aa: CASSGQGYTEAFF
CDR3nt: TGTGCCAGTTCAGGACAGGGGTATACTGAAGCTTTCTTT

len: 16
d_gene: NA
v_gene: TRBV6-5
abundance: NA
j_gene: TRBJ1-2
CDR3aa: CASSYSRFGDRYGYTF
CDR3nt: TGTGCCAGCAGTTACTCGAGGTTCGGGGACCGCTATGGCTACACCTTC

len: 13
d_gene: NA
v_gene: TRBV20-1
abundance: many
j_gene: TRBJ2-6
CDR3aa: CSAMGAGANVLTF
CDR3nt: TGCAGTGCTATGGGGGCCGGGGCCAACGTCCTGACTTTC

len: 16
d_gene: TRBD1
v_gene: TRBV29-1
abundance: NA
j_gene: TRBJ1-1
CDR3aa: CSVDPGRQGAVTEAFF
CDR3nt: TGCAGCGTTGATCCCGGGAGACAGGGGGCGGTCACTGAAGCTTTCTTT

len: 15
d_gene: NA
v_gene: TRBV6-1
abundance: few
j_gene: TRBJ2-2
CDR3aa: CASLPGPAGTGELFF
CDR3nt: TGTGCCAGTCTCCCGGGCCCCGCGGGGACCGGGGAGCTGTTTTTT

len: 15
d_gene: NA
v_gene: TRBV3-1
abundance: many
j_gene: TRBJ2-2
CDR3aa: CASSYRGGNTGELFF
CDR3nt: TGTGCCAGCAGCTATCGAGGAGGGAACACCGGGGAGCTGTTTTTT